These T cell receptor beta chains were read from a single sample in a study of chronic HIV infection and antiretroviral therapy. From the 5' RACE reads, TCRdb called clonotypes with MiXCR, one entry per CDR3 protein. The data show approximately 30,000 distinct CDR3 sequences, about 9.7% seen once. Source material: peripheral blood. All receptors derive from an adult who had HIV and had not received antiretroviral therapy, or was an uninfected healthy control (not recorded which). CDR3s include the opening cysteine and the closing phenylalanine or tryptophan. The D gene is left open where the match is weak. Only part of the rows carry a size: once, few, many, or a class if the clone is expanded.

D,size,J,V,DNA,CDR3
-,many,TRBJ2-1,TRBV30,TGTGCCTGGAGTGTAGGGAATGAGCAGTTCTTC,CAWSVGNEQFF
-,-,TRBJ1-1,TRBV29-1,TGCAGCGTGGGGGCAGGGAAAGGCACTGAAGCTTTCTTT,CSVGAGKGTEAFF
-,many,TRBJ2-1,TRBV24-1,TGTGCCACCAGTGACGCTGGGCGGGACAATGAGCAGTTCTTC,CATSDAGRDNEQFF
-,few,TRBJ2-5,TRBV18,TGTGCCAGCTCACTAATAAGGACAGTCCAAGAGACCCAGTACTTC,CASSLIRTVQETQYF
TRBD1,few,TRBJ1-4,TRBV5-1,TGCGCCAGCAGCCCAAGAGGGACAGGGTCTGAAAAACTGTTTTTT,CASSPRGTGSEKLFF
TRBD2,many,TRBJ2-1,TRBV9,TGTGCCAGCAGCGCCGCGGGGGGCTCCTACAATGAGCAGTTCTTC,CASSAAGGSYNEQFF
TRBD2,few,TRBJ2-3,TRBV3-1,TGTGCCAGCAGCCAAGTGCTAGCGGGAGGGAAACCAATCACAGATACGCAGTATTTT,CASSQVLAGGKPITDTQYF
-,few,TRBJ1-1,TRBV29-1,TGCAGCGTTCAGGGGTTCACTGAAGCTTTCTTT,CSVQGFTEAFF
TRBD1,many,TRBJ2-7,TRBV6-5,TGTGCCAGCAGTTACGTCGCTTGGGACAGGGGATACGAGCAGTACTTC,CASSYVAWDRGYEQYF
TRBD1,many,TRBJ2-5,TRBV12-3/TRBV12-4,TGTGCCAGCAGCCGGACAGGGTACCAAGAGACCCAGTACTTC,CASSRTGYQETQYF
-,-,TRBJ2-5,TRBV2,TGTGCCAGCAGTGAAGCGGGACTCCCCGACTTC,CASSEAGLPDF
-,few,TRBJ2-1,TRBV29-1,TGCAGCGTTGAGGGGCCTAGCGCTCGGTTCTTC,CSVEGPSARFF
-,few,TRBJ1-5,TRBV10-3,TGTGCCTCCCGGGGGGGGGGAAATCAGCCCCAGCATTTT,CASRGGGNQPQHF
-,many,TRBJ1-1,TRBV4-3,TGCGCCAGCAGCCAAGATCCGGCGAACACTGAAGCTTTCTTT,CASSQDPANTEAFF
-,many,TRBJ1-1,TRBV18,TGTGCCAGCTCAGGAGACATCCGACGCACTGAAGCTTTCTTT,CASSGDIRRTEAFF
-,-,TRBJ2-5,TRBV29-1,TGCAGCCACACGTCCCCAGGACAAGAGACCCAGTACTTC,CSHTSPGQETQYF
-,many,TRBJ1-1,TRBV4-3,TGCGCCAGCAGCCAAGATACAGGCGTGGACACTGAAGCTTTCTTT,CASSQDTGVDTEAFF
TRBD2,many,TRBJ2-1,TRBV7-2,TGTGCCAGCAGCCCCCCGTGGGCTAGCGGAGAGCAGTTCTTC,CASSPPWASGEQFF
TRBD1,-,TRBJ1-2,TRBV2,TGTGCCAGCAGCAATTTCAACGACAGGGGCGCTAACTATGGCTACACCTTC,CASSNFNDRGANYGYTF
-,many,TRBJ2-6,TRBV7-3,TGTGCCAGCAGCCGCACAGGGTTCGGGGCCAACGTCCTGACTTTC,CASSRTGFGANVLTF
-,few,TRBJ2-3,TRBV10-3,TGTGCCATCAGTGAGTCGGGGGGTACTCAGACGGCAGATACGCAGTATTTT,CAISESGGTQTADTQYF
-,-,TRBJ2-1,TRBV28,TGTGCCAGCAGACCCCCCAGCTCCTACAATGAGCAGTTCTTC,CASRPPSSYNEQFF
-,many,TRBJ2-3,TRBV9,TGTGCCAGCAGCGGGGCGACTTTCACAGATACGCAGTATTTT,CASSGATFTDTQYF
-,-,TRBJ1-2,TRBV10-1,TGCGCCAGCAGAGGGGCAAAAGGGAGGGGTACGGCCGGCTACACCTTC,CASRGAKGRGTAGYTF
-,-,TRBJ2-2,TRBV14,TGTGCCAGCAGCCATCGGGGGAACCTACAATACACCGGGGAGCTGTTTTTT,CASSHRGNLQYTGELFF
TRBD1,few,TRBJ2-3,TRBV2,TGTGCCAGCAGTGGGACAGGGTTCGCTGATACGCAGTATTTT,CASSGTGFADTQYF
-,many,TRBJ2-7,TRBV11-1,TGTGCCAGCAGCTTCCCCCCCTACGAGCAGTACTTC,CASSFPPYEQYF
TRBD2,many,TRBJ2-7,TRBV6-2/TRBV6-3,TGTGCCAGCAGGACCGGGACTAGCGGGGGCCCCTCCTACGAGCAGTACTTC,CASRTGTSGGPSYEQYF
TRBD2,few,TRBJ2-7,TRBV25-1,TGTGCCAGCAGTGAATGGGGGGGGACTAACTACGAGCAGTACTTC,CASSEWGGTNYEQYF
TRBD1,-,TRBJ1-4,TRBV7-9,TGTGCCAGCAGCACCGGACAGGGCAGGGCTAATGAAAAACTGTTTTTT,CASSTGQGRANEKLFF